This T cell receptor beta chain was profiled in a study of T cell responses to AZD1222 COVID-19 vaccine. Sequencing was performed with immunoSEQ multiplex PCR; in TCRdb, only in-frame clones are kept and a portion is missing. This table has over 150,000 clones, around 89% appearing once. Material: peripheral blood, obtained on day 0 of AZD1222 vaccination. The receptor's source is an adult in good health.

The CDR3 reads CASSFDRDWDGYTF. In DNA form, the CDR3 reads TGTGCCAGCAGTTTCGACAGGGATTGGGATGGCTACACCTTC. The chain is built from TRBV7-9 and TRBJ1-2; 7 nucleotides align to TRBD1. The CDR3 contains 14 residues. Germline V gene lookup returns CDR1 SEHNR and CDR2 FQNEAQ (reference sequence). The J segment lost 6 bases and the V segment lost 6 bases, leaving 10 bases of the junction unmatched.